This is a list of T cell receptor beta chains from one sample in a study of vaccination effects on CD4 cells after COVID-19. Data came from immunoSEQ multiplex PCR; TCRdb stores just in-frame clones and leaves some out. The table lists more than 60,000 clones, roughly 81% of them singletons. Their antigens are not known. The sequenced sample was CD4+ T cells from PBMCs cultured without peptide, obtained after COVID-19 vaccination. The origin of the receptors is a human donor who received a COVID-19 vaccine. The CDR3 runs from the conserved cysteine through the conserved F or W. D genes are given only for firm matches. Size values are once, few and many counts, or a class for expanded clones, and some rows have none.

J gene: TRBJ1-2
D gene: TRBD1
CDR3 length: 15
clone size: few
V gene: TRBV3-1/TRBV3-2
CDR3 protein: CASSQAQGARYGYTF
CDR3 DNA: TGTGCCAGCAGCCAAGCTCAGGGGGCGCGGTATGGCTACACCTTC

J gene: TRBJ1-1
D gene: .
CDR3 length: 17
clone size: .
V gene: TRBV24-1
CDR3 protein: CATSDSDRGQGNTEAFF
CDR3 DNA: TGTGCCACCAGTGATTCGGACAGAGGCCAGGGGAACACTGAAGCTTTCTTT

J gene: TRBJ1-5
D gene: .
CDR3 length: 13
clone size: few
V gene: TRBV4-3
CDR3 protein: CASSQEEGQPQHF
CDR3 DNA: TGCGCCAGCAGCCAAGAGGAGGGTCAGCCCCAGCATTTT

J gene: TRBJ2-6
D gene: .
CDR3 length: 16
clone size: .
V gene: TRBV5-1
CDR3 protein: CASSLWGLAGANVLTF
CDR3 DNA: TGCGCCAGCAGCTTGTGGGGGTTGGCAGGGGCCAACGTCCTGACTTTC

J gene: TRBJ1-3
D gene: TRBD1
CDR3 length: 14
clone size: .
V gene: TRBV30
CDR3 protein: CAWSVQGKVNTIYF
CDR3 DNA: TGTGCCTGGAGTGTACAGGGGAAAGTAAACACCATATATTTT

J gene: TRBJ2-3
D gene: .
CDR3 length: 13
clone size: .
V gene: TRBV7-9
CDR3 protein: CASSINVGGTQYF
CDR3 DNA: TGTGCCAGCAGCATAAACGTAGGGGGTACGCAGTATTTT

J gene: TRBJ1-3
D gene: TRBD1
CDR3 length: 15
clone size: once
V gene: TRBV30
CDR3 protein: CAWSVGQGSGNTIYF
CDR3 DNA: TGTGCCTGGAGCGTCGGACAGGGCTCTGGAAACACCATATATTTT

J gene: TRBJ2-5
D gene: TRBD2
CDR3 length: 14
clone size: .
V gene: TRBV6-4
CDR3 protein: CASSDSSGVGAQYF
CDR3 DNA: TGTGCCAGCAGTGATTCCAGCGGGGTCGGGGCCCAGTACTTC

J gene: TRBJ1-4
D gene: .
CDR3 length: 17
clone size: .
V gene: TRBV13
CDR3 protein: CASSLGRPGLLLGKLFF
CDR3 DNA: TGTGCCAGCAGCTTAGGGCGGCCGGGACTCCTTTTGGGGAAACTGTTTTTT

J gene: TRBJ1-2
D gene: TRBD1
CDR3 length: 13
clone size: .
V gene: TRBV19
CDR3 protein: CASSRDRNYGYTF
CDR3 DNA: TGTGCCAGTAGTAGGGACAGAAACTATGGCTACACCTTC

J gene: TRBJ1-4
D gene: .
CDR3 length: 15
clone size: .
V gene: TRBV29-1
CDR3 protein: CSVRGTYGTNEKLFF
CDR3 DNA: TGCAGCGTTCGTGGGACCTACGGCACTAATGAAAAACTGTTTTTT

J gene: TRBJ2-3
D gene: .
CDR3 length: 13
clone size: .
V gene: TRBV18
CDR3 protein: CASSPPSPATQYF
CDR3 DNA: TGTGCCAGCTCACCACCGAGTCCGGCTACGCAGTATTTT

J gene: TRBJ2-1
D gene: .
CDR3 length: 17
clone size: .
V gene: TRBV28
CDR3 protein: CASSTPRTRSSYNEQFF
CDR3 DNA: TGTGCCAGCAGTACACCAAGAACTCGGAGCTCCTACAATGAGCAGTTCTTC

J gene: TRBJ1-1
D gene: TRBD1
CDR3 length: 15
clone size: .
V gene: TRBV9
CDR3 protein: CASSVATGGWTEAFF
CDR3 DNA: TGTGCCAGCAGCGTAGCTACAGGGGGCTGGACTGAAGCTTTCTTT

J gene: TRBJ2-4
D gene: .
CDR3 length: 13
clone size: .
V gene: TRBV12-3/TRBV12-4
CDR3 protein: CASSPTGANIQYF
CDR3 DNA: TGTGCCAGCAGTCCAACAGGCGCAAACATTCAGTACTTC

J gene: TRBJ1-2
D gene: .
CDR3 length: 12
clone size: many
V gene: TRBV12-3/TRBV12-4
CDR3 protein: CASSSQGYGYTF
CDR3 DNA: TGTGCCAGCAGTTCCCAGGGGTACGGCTACACCTTC

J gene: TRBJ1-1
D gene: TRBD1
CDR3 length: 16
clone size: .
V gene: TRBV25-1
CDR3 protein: CASSPTLGQGDTEAFF
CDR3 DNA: TGTGCCAGCAGTCCTACACTGGGACAGGGAGACACTGAAGCTTTCTTT

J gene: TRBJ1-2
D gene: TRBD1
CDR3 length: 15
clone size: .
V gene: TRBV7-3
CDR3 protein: CASSLGQGMGYGYTF
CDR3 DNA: TGTGCCAGCAGCTTAGGACAGGGGATGGGGTATGGCTACACCTTC